This T cell receptor beta chain was captured by sequencing in a study of T cells in Graves' hyperthyroidism and ophthalmopathy. The sample holds many counts of this clonotype. From germline, CDR1 is LGHNT and CDR2 FRNRAP. The length of the CDR3 is 16 residues. V was clipped by 7 bases and J by 4 bases; unmatched bases: 12. RNA transcripts provided the source from which TCR beta CDR3 regions were amplified. Carried out on the TCR CDR3, a first-round RT-PCR used the HTBI primer set. TCRdb analysed the multiplex PCR reads with MiXCR anew, one entry per CDR3 protein. This sample has 270,000 or so distinct CDR3 sequences, with 25% to 30% found just once.

This clonotype originated in a man aged 35-49 years with Graves' hyperthyroidism that later progressed to Graves' ophthalmopathy. The sequencing sample was made of blood. The chain recombines TRBV12-5 with TRBJ2-7; 11 bases fit TRBD1. CDR3: CASARVTGDRGYEQYF. Written as DNA, the CDR3 is TGTGCTAGTGCCAGGGTAACGGGGGACAGGGGGTACGAGCAGTACTTC.